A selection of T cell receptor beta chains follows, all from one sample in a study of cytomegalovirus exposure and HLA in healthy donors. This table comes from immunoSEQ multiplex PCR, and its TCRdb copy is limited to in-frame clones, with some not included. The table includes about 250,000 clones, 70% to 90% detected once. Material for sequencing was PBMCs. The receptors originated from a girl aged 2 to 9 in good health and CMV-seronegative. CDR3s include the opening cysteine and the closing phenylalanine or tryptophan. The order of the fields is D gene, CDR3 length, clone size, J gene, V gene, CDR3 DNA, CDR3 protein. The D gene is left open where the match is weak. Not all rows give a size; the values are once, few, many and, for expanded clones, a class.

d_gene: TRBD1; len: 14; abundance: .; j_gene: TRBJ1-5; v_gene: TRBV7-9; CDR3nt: TGTGCCAGCAGCTCCCAGGGGGCTACTCAGCCCCAGCATTTT; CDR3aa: CASSSQGATQPQHF
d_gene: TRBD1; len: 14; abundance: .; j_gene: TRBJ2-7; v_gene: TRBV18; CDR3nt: TGTGCCAGCTCACTGCCGGGACAGGAGTACGAGCAGTACTTC; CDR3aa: CASSLPGQEYEQYF
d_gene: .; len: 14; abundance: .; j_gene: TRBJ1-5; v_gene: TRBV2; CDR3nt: TGTGCCAGCAGTCCCGGGACATACAATCAGCCCCAGCATTTT; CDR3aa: CASSPGTYNQPQHF
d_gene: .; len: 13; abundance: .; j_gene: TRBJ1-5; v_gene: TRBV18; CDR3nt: TGTGCCAGCTCACGGTTGGGCGATCAGCCCCAGCATTTT; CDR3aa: CASSRLGDQPQHF
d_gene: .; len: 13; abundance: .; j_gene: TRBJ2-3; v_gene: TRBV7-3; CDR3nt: TGTGCCAGCAGCTTACTCCGGGCAGATACGCAGTATTTT; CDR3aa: CASSLLRADTQYF
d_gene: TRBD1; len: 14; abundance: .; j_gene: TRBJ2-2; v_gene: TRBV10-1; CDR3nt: TGCGCCAGCAGCCGGGACAGGGGCACCGGGGAGCTGTTTTTT; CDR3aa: CASSRDRGTGELFF
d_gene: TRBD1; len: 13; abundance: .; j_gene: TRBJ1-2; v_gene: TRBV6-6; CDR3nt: TGTGCCAGCAGTTCAGACAGGGGGCTGGGCTACACCTTC; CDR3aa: CASSSDRGLGYTF
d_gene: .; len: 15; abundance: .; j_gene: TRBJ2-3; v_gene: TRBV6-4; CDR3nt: TGTGCCAGCAGTGAGGGGGGGCGGGACACAGATACGCAGTATTTT; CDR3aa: CASSEGGRDTDTQYF
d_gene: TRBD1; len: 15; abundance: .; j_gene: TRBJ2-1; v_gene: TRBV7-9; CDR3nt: TGTGCCAGCAGCCGGGGACAGGTGAATTACAATGAGCAGTTCTTC; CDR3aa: CASSRGQVNYNEQFF
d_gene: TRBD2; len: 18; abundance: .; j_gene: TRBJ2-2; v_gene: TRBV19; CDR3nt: TGTGCCAGTAGTATAGGGCGGGGCGGGAGACGGTCGCCCGGGGAGCTGTTTTTT; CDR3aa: CASSIGRGGRRSPGELFF
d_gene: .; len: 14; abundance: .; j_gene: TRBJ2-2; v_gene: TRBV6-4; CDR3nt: TGTGCCAGCAGTGAGAGGGCCGGAACCGGGGAGCTGTTTTTT; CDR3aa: CASSERAGTGELFF
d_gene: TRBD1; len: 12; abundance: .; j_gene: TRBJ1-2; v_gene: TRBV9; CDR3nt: TGTGCCAGCAACAGGGGGATCGAGGGCTACACCTTC; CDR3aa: CASNRGIEGYTF
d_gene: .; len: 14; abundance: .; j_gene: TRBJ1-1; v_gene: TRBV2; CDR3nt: TGTGCCAGCAGTTTGACAGCGAATACCCTAGAAGCTTTCTTT; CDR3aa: CASSLTANTLEAFF
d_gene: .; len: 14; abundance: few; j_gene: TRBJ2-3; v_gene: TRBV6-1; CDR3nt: TGTGCCAGCAGCCCCGGGGTTAGCACAGATACGCAGTATTTT; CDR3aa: CASSPGVSTDTQYF
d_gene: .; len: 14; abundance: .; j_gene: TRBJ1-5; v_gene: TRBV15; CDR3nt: TGTGCCACCAGCAGAAACAGGGGCAATCAGCCCCAGCATTTT; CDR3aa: CATSRNRGNQPQHF
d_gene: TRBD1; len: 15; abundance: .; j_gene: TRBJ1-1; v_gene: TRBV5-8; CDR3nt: TGTGCCAGCAGCTTACAGGGGGGCCGGAGCACTGAAGCTTTCTTT; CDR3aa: CASSLQGGRSTEAFF
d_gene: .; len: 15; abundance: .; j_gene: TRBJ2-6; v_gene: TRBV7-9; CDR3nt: TGTGCCAGCAGCTCACGGGAATCTGGGGCCAACGTCCTGACTTTC; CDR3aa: CASSSRESGANVLTF
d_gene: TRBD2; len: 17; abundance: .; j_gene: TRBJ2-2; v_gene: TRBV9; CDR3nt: TGTGCCAGCAGCGTAGATAGGGCGGGGGGCGGCACCGGGGAGCTGTTTTTT; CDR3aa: CASSVDRAGGGTGELFF
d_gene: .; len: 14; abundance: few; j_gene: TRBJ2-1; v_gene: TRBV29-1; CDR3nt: TGCAGCGTTGTAAGGGGTCCGACATACAATGAGCAGTTCTTC; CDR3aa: CSVVRGPTYNEQFF
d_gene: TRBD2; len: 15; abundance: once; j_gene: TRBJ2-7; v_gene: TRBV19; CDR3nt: TGTGCCAGTAGTCGGACTAGCGGGAGCCCCAACGAGCAGTACTTC; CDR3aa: CASSRTSGSPNEQYF
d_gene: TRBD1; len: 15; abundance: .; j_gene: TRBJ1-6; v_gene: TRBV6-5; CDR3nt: TGTGCCAGCAGACCCGGGACAGGGCTTATTTCACCCCTCCACTTT; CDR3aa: CASRPGTGLISPLHF
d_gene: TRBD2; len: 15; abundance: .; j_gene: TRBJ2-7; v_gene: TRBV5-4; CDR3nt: TGTGCCAGCTCCCAAGGGATAGCGGGGGCCTACGAGCAGTACTTC; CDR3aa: CASSQGIAGAYEQYF
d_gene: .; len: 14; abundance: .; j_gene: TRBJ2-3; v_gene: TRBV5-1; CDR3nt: TGCGCCAGCAGCCCCGGGAGTAACACAGATACGCAGTATTTT; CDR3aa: CASSPGSNTDTQYF
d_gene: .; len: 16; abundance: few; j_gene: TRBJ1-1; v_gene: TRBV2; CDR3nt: TGTGCCAGCAGCCCGACTAGGAGACACCTGAACACTGAAGCTTTCTTT; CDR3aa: CASSPTRRHLNTEAFF
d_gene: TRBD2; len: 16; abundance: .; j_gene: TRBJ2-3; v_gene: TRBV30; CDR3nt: TGTGCCTGGAGTGGACTAGCGGGGGTGGGCACAGATACGCAGTATTTT; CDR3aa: CAWSGLAGVGTDTQYF
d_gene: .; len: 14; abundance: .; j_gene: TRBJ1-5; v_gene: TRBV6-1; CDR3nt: TGTGCCAGCAGTGAAGCTTCAGGGAGGAAGCCCCAGCATTTT; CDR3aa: CASSEASGRKPQHF
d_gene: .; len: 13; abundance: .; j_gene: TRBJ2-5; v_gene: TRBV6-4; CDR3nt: TGTGCCAGCAGTGCCAACTATGCAGAGACCCAGTACTTC; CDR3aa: CASSANYAETQYF
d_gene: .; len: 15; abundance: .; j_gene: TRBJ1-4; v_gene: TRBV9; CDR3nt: TGTGCCAGCAGTGTTTCCACAGGGTTCTATGAAAAACTGTTTTTT; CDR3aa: CASSVSTGFYEKLFF
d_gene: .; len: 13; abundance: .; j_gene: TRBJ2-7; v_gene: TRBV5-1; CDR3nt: TGCGCCAGCAGCTTGACAGGAACCTACGAGCAGTACTTC; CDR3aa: CASSLTGTYEQYF
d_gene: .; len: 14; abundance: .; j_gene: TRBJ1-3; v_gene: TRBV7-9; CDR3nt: TGTGCCAGCAGCTTAGTAGGACTTGGAAACACCATATATTTT; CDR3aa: CASSLVGLGNTIYF
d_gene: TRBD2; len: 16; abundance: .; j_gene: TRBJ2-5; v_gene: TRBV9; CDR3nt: TGTGCCAGCAGCTCCCGACTAGCGGGAGGGCAAGAGACCCAGTACTTC; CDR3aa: CASSSRLAGGQETQYF
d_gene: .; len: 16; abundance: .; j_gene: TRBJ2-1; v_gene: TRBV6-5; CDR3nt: TGTGCCAGCAGTTATTCCCCAATAGTGGGGCATAATGAGCAGTTCTTC; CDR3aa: CASSYSPIVGHNEQFF
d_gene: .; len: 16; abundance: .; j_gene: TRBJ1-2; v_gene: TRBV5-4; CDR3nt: TGTGCCAGCAGCTTGGACAGTCAGGGCCAAACGCGGGGCTACACCTTC; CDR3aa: CASSLDSQGQTRGYTF
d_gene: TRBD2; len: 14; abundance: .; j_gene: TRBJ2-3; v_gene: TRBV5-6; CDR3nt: TGTGCCAGCAGCTTGCGGGGGGGCGGAGATACGCAGTATTTT; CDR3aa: CASSLRGGGDTQYF
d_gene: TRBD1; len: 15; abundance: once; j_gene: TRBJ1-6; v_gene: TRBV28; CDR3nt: TGTGCCAGCAGTTTATGGACAGGGGGAGGTTCACCCCTCCACTTT; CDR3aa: CASSLWTGGGSPLHF
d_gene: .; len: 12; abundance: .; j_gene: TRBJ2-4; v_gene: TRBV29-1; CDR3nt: TGCAGCGGGGCGGGACTGATCCACATTCAGTACTTC; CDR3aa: CSGAGLIHIQYF
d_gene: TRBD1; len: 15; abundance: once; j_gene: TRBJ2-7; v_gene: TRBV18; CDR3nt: TGTGCCAGCTCACCAGCCGGGACAGGGTCCTACGAGCAGTACTTC; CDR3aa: CASSPAGTGSYEQYF
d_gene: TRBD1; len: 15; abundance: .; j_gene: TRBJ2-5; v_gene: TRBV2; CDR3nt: TGTGCCAGCAAACGGACAGGGGGCATCGGAGAGACCCAGTACTTC; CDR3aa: CASKRTGGIGETQYF
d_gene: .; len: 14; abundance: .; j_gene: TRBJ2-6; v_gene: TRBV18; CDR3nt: TGTGCCAGCTCACCATCCTCGGGGGCCAACGTCCTGACTTTC; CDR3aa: CASSPSSGANVLTF
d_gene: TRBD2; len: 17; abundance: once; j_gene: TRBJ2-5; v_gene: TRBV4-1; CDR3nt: TGCGCCAGCAGCCAAGAAGGGGTAGCGGGGCCCTCAGAGACCCAGTACTTC; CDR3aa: CASSQEGVAGPSETQYF
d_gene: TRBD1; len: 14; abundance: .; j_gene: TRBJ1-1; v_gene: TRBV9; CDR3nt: TGTGCCAGCAGCGGCGGGACAGCGAACACTGAAGCTTTCTTT; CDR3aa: CASSGGTANTEAFF
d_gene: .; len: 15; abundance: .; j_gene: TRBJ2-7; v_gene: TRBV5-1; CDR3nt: TGCGCCAGCAGCCCCGGGATAGCGCTCCCCTACGAGCAGTACTTC; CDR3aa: CASSPGIALPYEQYF